This entry lists 3 T cell receptor beta chains sequenced from one sample in a study of shared clonotypes between healthy human individuals. Only in-frame clones appear in the TCRdb table, and some are missing; sequencing was by immunoSEQ multiplex PCR. The table lists hundreds of thousands of clones, about three quarters of them singletons, with 13% in the top ten. The source material was PBMCs. Every receptor here comes from a woman between 35 and 50 years old in good health. Some clones in this sample may be carry-over from other donors' samples.

The genes are TRBV10-3 and TRBJ1-3; TRBD1 is a possible D gene (5 bases). Trimming stripped 8 bases from V and 0 bases from J, with 17 bases between. Germline V lookup: CDR1 ENHRY, CDR2 SYGVKD. The CDR3 totals 16 residues. The CDR3 DNA reads TGTGCCATCGCGAGCCGGCAGGGCCTCTCTGGAAACACCATATATTTT. Protein sequence: CAIASRQGLSGNTIYF.

This clone was picked up one time. J is TRBJ1-2 and V is TRBV28; no firm D call. The CDR3 covers 12 residues. CDR1 and CDR2 from the germline V gene are MDHEN and SYDVKM. V lost 6 bases, J lost 4 bases, and 9 bases lay in between. CDR3 sequence reads: CASRLVGYGYTF. Written as DNA, the CDR3 is TGTGCCAGCAGACTGGTTGGCTATGGCTACACCTTC.

The chain is built from TRBV5-1 and TRBJ2-5; 9 positions match TRBD2. The trim removed 4 bases at V and 4 bases at J, leaving 8 bases unmatched. The V gene's germline CDR1 is SGHRS and CDR2 YFSETQ. There are 15 residues in the CDR3. CDR3 region: CASSPDGGRGETQYF. Here the CDR3 DNA reads TGCGCCAGCAGCCCAGACGGCGGGAGGGGAGAGACCCAGTACTTC.